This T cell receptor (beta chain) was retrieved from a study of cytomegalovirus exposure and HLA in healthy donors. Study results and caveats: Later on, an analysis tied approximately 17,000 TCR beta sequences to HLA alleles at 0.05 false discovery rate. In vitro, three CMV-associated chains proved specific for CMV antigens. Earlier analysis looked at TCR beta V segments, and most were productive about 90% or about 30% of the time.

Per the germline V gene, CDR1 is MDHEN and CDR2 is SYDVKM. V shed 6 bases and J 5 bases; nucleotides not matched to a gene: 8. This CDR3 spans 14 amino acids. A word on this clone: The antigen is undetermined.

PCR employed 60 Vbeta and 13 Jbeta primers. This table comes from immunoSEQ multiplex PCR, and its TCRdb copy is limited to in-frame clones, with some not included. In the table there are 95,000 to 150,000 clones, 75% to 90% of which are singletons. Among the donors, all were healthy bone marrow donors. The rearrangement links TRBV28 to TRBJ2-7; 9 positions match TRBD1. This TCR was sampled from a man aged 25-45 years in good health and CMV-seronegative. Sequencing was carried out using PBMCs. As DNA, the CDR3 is TGTGCCAGCAGAGAACAGGGGGCTCAGGACGAGCAGTACTTC. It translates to CASREQGAQDEQYF.